The clone carrying this TCR beta chain appeared a few times. Source material for PBMCs was more than 7.5 ml fresh peripheral blood. The record originates from a study of T cells in Graves' hyperthyroidism and ophthalmopathy. Template material for amplifying TCR beta CDR3 regions consisted of RNA transcripts. TCR CDR3 underwent first-round RT-PCR with the HTBI primer set. A single record per CDR3 protein comes from TCRdb applying MiXCR to the multiplex PCR reads. Here the sample spans more than 500,000 distinct CDR3 sequences, roughly 16% being singletons. V dropped 7 bases and J dropped 2 bases, with 15 bases sitting between them. The CDR3 covers 13 residues. Germline values: CDR1 SQVTM, CDR2 ANQGSEA.

The rearrangement joins TRBV29-1 to TRBJ2-7, with a possible D match to TRBD1 (6 bases). The origin of this receptor is a woman in her twenties or thirties with Graves' ophthalmopathy. Material for sequencing was blood. DNA of the CDR3: TGCAGCGCATCAATGACAGGTACCTACGAGCAGTACTTC. This codes for CSASMTGTYEQYF.